These 13 T cell receptor beta chains originate from one sample sequenced in a study of blood T cells in healthy people across ages (dated by TCRdb to between 2014 and 2016). Libraries were prepared through 5' RACE. The data were produced on an Illumina HiSeq 2500. A second PCR of roughly 7 to 11 cycles was run with a J-beta primer mix and a sample-barcoded 5' primer. The raw public data were reprocessed by TCRdb itself: fastp quality trimming at Q25, MiXCR clonotype calling, in-frame beta chains only. CDR3 protein duplicates are merged, each entry listing the most common genes and DNA. Present in this sample are about 1 million distinct CDR3 sequences, less than 50% of which were seen just once. Clones ranked in the top ten supply 18% of the sample. The source material was blood. The receptor set was obtained from a woman aged 60-75 years in good health.

This sequence joins TRBV7-2 and TRBJ1-2, with D unclear. This CDR3 is 15 amino acids long. V lost 1 base, J lost 4 bases, and 13 bases lay in between. The germline V gene has CDR1 SGHTA and CDR2 FQGNSA. This CDR3 reads CASSLEQPKAYGYTF. DNA of the CDR3: TGTGCCAGCAGCTTAGAACAGCCTAAAGCCTATGGCTACACCTTC.

The chain employs TRBV6-2 or TRBV6-3 and TRBJ2-7, with TRBD2 identical over 7 bases. Trimming removed 6 bases from V and 4 bases from J; junction bases left unmatched: 9. Germline CDR1 reads MNHEY; CDR2 reads SVGEGT. The CDR3 totals 14 residues. Written as DNA, the CDR3 is TGTGCCAGCAGGAGGGCAGCGGGATCGTACGAGCAGTACTTC. Translation: CASRRAAGSYEQYF.

J is TRBJ1-5 and V is TRBV6-2 or TRBV6-3, with 7 bases fitting TRBD1. CDR1 and CDR2 (germline): MNHEY, SVGEGT. Trimming at V came to 2 bases and at J to 11 bases, leaving 9 bases not matched to a gene. The CDR3 has 14 residues. The CDR3 here is CASSYPGQVLAQHF. Here the CDR3 DNA reads TGTGCCAGCAGTTACCCCGGACAGGTCCTAGCCCAGCATTTT.

Written as DNA, the CDR3 is TGTGCCACCAGGAACCGGGACAGTAGATCCCTCCACTTT. Translating gives CATRNRDSRSLHF. The chain joins TRBV15 to TRBJ1-6; TRBD1 aligns across 7 bases. The CDR3 runs 13 residues. The J segment lost 14 bases and the V segment lost 6 bases, leaving 10 bases of the junction unmatched. Per the germline V gene, CDR1 is LNHNV and CDR2 is YYDKDF (reference sequence).

The chain carries TRBV25-1 and TRBJ2-5; D is possibly TRBD1 (6 bases). The CDR3 spans 14 residues. Trimming removed 3 bases at V and 5 bases at J, with 13 bases between. Germline V gene data show CDR1 as MGHDK and CDR2 as SYGVNS. The CDR3 nucleotides read TGTGCCAGCAGTGAGCCCCAGGGGCGGGAGACCCAGTACTTC. Translation gives CASSEPQGRETQYF.

This chain joins TRBV11-2 and TRBJ2-5; 14 nucleotides match TRBD2. The CDR3 is 15 residues long. The V gene end was trimmed by 5 bases and the J gene end by 5 bases; junction bases not matched to a gene: 4. CDR1 SGHAT and CDR2 FQNNGV come from the germline V gene. As DNA, the CDR3 is TGTGCCAGCAGCCCGGGGACTAGCGGGAGTGAGACCCAGTACTTC. This sequence encodes CASSPGTSGSETQYF. The full variable domain, its missing parts supplied by reference TRBV11-2 and TRBJ2-5, is EAGVAQSPRYKIIEKRQSVAFWCNPISGHATLYWYQQILGQGPKLLIQFQNNGVVDDSQLPKDRFSAERLKGVDSTLKIQPAKLEDSAVYLCASSPGTSGSETQYFGPGTRLLVL.

The chain uses TRBV5-1 and TRBJ2-7; TRBD2 might be the D (5 bases). V lost 3 bases, J lost 1 base, and 11 bases lay in between. The CDR3 extends over 14 amino acids. Germline assignment: CDR1 SGHRS and CDR2 YFSETQ. The CDR3 region has the DNA TGCGCCAGCAGCTGGGATCAGCGGTCCTACGAGCAGTACTTC. Translating gives CASSWDQRSYEQYF.

CDR3 coding DNA: TGTGCCAGCAGCGCCCGGAATAGCGGCTCCTACGAGCAGTACTTC. Translation gives CASSARNSGSYEQYF. This chain joins TRBV28 and TRBJ2-7; the D gene is possibly TRBD2 (6 bases). Per germline, CDR1 MDHEN and CDR2 SYDVKM. With 6 bases removed from V and 0 bases from J, the gap between germline ends came to 15 bases. The CDR3 loop spans 15 amino acids.

This chain connects TRBV5-1 to TRBJ2-5; 12 bases are a match to TRBD1. The J call may be faulty, since TRBJ2-7 better matches the DNA end. The germline gives CDR1 SGHRS, CDR2 YFSETQ. The CDR3 runs to 16 residues. CDR3 region: CASSSARDRGLHEQYF. In nucleotides, the CDR3 is TGCGCCAGCAGCTCCGCCCGGGACAGGGGGCTACACGAGCAGTACTTC.

This chain joins TRBV28 and TRBJ2-1; D is perhaps TRBD2 (6 bases). The CDR3 is 19 residues long. The V end was cut by 5 bases, the J end by 0 bases, with 23 bases between. CDR1 and CDR2 (germline): MDHEN, SYDVKM. The CDR3 sequence is CASSPGTSRGLSSYNEQFF. DNA of the CDR3: TGTGCCAGCAGTCCCGGGACTTCTAGAGGGCTTAGCTCCTACAATGAGCAGTTCTTC.

This clonotype was recorded a few times. The chain couples TRBV7-6 to TRBJ1-6; D is undetermined. CDR1 and CDR2 from the germline V gene are SGHVS and FNYEAQ. The CDR3 totals 15 residues. Trimming left V 1 base short and J 5 bases short, with 9 bases between. The chain's CDR3 is CASSLGGQHNSPLHF. The CDR3 nucleotides are TGTGCCAGCAGCTTAGGTGGGCAACATAATTCACCCCTCCACTTT.

The chain carries TRBV4-1 and TRBJ2-3; the D is unclear. CDR3 length: 17 residues. Trimming took off 1 base at V and 2 bases at J, with 16 bases between the two ends. Germline CDR1 is MGHRA and CDR2 is YSYEKL. This chain's CDR3 is CASSQGDFYGDTDTQYF. CDR3 in DNA: TGCGCCAGCAGCCAAGGTGATTTTTATGGGGACACAGATACGCAGTATTTT.

This chain connects TRBV5-1 to TRBJ1-2; no clear D. CDR1 and CDR2 (germline): SGHRS, YFSETQ. This CDR3 has 16 residues. V was trimmed by 1 base and J by 2 bases, leaving 15 bases between them. The CDR3: CASSLSVGTPNYGYTF. The CDR3 DNA reads TGCGCCAGCAGCTTGTCTGTGGGTACACCGAACTATGGCTACACCTTC.